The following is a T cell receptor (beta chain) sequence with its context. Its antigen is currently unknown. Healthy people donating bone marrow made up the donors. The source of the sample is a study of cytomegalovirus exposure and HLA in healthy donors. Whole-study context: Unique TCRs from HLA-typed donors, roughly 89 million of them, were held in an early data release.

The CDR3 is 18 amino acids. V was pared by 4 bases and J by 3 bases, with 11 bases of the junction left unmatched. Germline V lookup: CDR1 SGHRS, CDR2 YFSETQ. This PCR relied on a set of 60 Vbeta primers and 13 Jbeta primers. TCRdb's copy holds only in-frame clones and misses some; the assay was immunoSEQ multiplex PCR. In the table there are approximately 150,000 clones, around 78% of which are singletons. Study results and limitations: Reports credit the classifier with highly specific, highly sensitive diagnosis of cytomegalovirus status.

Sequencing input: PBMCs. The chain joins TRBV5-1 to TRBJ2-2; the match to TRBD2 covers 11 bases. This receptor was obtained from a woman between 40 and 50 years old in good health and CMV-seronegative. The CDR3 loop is CASSTIAGGPVDTGELFF. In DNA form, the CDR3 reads TGCGCCAGCAGCACCATAGCGGGAGGGCCGGTCGACACCGGGGAGCTGTTTTTT.